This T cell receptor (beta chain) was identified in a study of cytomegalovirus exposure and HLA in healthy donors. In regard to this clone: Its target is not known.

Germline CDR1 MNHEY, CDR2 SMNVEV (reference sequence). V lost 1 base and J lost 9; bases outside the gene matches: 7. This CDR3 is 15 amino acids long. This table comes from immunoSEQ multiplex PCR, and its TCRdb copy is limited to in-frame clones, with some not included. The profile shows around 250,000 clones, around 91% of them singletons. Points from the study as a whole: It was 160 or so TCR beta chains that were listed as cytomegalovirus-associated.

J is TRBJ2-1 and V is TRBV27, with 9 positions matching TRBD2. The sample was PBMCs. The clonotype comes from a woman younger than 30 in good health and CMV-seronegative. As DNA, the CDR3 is TGTGCCAGCAGTTTATTGCGGGGGGGCGGCGGTGAGCAGTTCTTC. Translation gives CASSLLRGGGGEQFF.